This TCR beta chain was obtained from a study of T cells in Graves' hyperthyroidism and ophthalmopathy. V was cut by 0 bases and J by 3 bases, with 10 bases left in between. CDR1 is LGHNA, CDR2 YSLEER, per germline. The CDR3 spans 15 residues. Exclusion of a patient resulted from uncontrolled infection, other autoimmune disease, pregnancy or lactation. Orbital computed tomography, thyroid ultrasound, serum thyroxine and TRAb, and clinical symptoms together informed the diagnoses. Amplification of TCR beta CDR3 regions was performed using RNA transcripts as template. First-round RT-PCR with HTBI primers amplified the TCR CDR3 region. TCRdb used MiXCR to reprocess the multiplex PCR reads, holding one entry per CDR3 protein. The sample consists of 600,000 to 750,000 distinct CDR3 sequences, 17% of them appearing once.

The sequence was obtained from a man in his forties or fifties with Graves' hyperthyroidism. The chain couples TRBV4-3 to TRBJ2-3; D is tentatively TRBD1 or TRBD2 (5 bases each). Input material: blood. The CDR3 loop reads CASSQDGDRTDTQYF. In DNA form, the CDR3 reads TGCGCCAGCAGCCAAGATGGGGACCGGACAGATACGCAGTATTTT.